Below are 20 T cell receptor beta chains sequenced from a single sample in a study of blood T cell repertoires in COVID-19. Profiling relied on immunoSEQ multiplex PCR, and the TCRdb table lists in-frame clones only, not all of them. The repertoire consists of a few hundred thousand clones, with 82% occurring once and the leading ten covering roughly 8%. Source material: peripheral blood. These TCRs come from a woman aged 80 or older with COVID-19, enrolled during active disease.

This chain links TRBV7-9 with TRBJ2-7; possible D gene TRBD2, 5 bases. The CDR3 is made up of 17 amino acids. Germline CDR1 is SEHNR and CDR2 is FQNEAQ (reference sequence). Trimming pared 6 bases from V and 4 bases from J, leaving 25 bases between. CDR3 nucleotides: TGTGCCAGCAGTGAGGCTAGCAGCTTGAGTCCTGGGTACGAGCAGTACTTC. Translation gives CASSEASSLSPGYEQYF.

A remark on this clone: Other DNA sequences in the same sample also yield this CDR3. The chain links TRBV18 to TRBJ2-7; 9 nucleotides align to TRBD1. This CDR3 is built from 14 residues. V lost 3 bases and J lost 1; bases outside the gene matches: 1. Germline lookup yields CDR1 KGHSH and CDR2 LQKENI. The DNA for the CDR3 is TGTGCCAGCTCACCGGGGACAGGGTCCTACGAGCAGTACTTC. Residues: CASSPGTGSYEQYF.

The J gene is TRBJ1-5, the V gene TRBV28; D is undetermined. Germline V gives CDR1 MDHEN, CDR2 SYDVKM. This CDR3 has 15 residues. V gave up 3 bases and J gave up 1 base, with 10 bases separating them. The CDR3 bases are TGTGCCAGCAGTTTCGAGGGATTCAGCAATCAGCCCCAGCATTTT. It translates to CASSFEGFSNQPQHF. Combining the CDR3 with reference TRBV28 and TRBJ1-5 gives the whole variable domain DVKVTQSSRYLVKRTGEKVFLECVQDMDHENMFWYRQDPGLGLRLIYFSYDVKMKEKGDIPEGYSVSREKKERFSLILESASTNQTSMYLCASSFEGFSNQPQHFGDGTRLSIL.

This chain uses TRBV4-1 with TRBJ2-7, with 7 bases identical to TRBD1. Germline-derived CDR1 and CDR2 are MGHRA and YSYEKL. The CDR3 spans 15 residues. V trimming: 4 bases; J trimming: 5 bases; junction bases outside the gene matches: 11. The CDR3 bases are TGCGCCAGCAGCCCAGAGGGGGCAGGGAGACACGAGCAGTACTTC. This translates into CASSPEGAGRHEQYF.

The rearrangement joins TRBV5-1 to TRBJ2-3; 10 nucleotides match TRBD1. This CDR3 has 17 residues. Germline V gives CDR1 SGHRS, CDR2 YFSETQ. The junction had 12 bases not matched to a gene; V was cut back by 0 bases and J by 8 bases. The CDR3 DNA sequence: TGCGCCAGCAGCTTGGGAAGGACAGGGGGAATGATTAGTACGCAGTATTTT. As protein: CASSLGRTGGMISTQYF.

The J gene is TRBJ2-1, the V gene TRBV30, with 9 bases matching TRBD2. Germline V gene sequence: CDR1 GTSNPN, CDR2 SVGIG (reference sequence). The junction had 4 bases not matched to a gene; V was cut back by 0 bases and J by 4 bases. This CDR3 contains 15 residues. The CDR3 spells CAWSVFAGGYNEQFF. Here the CDR3 DNA reads TGTGCCTGGAGTGTATTTGCGGGGGGGTACAATGAGCAGTTCTTC.

V is TRBV6-2 or TRBV6-3 and J is TRBJ2-1; 9 nucleotides align to TRBD2. Looked up from germline, CDR1 is MNHEY and CDR2 is SVGEGT. CDR3 size: 14 residues. Trimming cost V 6 bases and J 4 bases; bases outside gene matches: 4. DNA of the CDR3: TGTGCCAGCAGGCCTAGCGGGGCTTACAATGAGCAGTTCTTC. Translation gives CASRPSGAYNEQFF.

This chain connects TRBV28 to TRBJ1-1, with D uncertain. Deletions cut 3 bases from V and 7 bases from J, with 9 bases between. The germline gives CDR1 MDHEN, CDR2 SYDVKM. The CDR3 extends over 12 amino acids. The CDR3 DNA reads as TGTGCCAGCAGTTTCAAGGGAGGTGAAGCTTTCTTT. Residues: CASSFKGGEAFF.

The chain carries TRBV10-3 and TRBJ1-1; possible D gene TRBD1, 6 bases. Germline lookup yields CDR1 ENHRY and CDR2 SYGVKD. V lost 3 bases to trimming and J lost 0 bases, with 11 bases between them. The CDR3 has 15 amino acids. As DNA, the CDR3 is TGTGCCATCAGTGAAGGGAGGGGGGTGAACACTGAAGCTTTCTTT. Translated, it gives CAISEGRGVNTEAFF.

The chain links TRBV3-1 (or the pseudogene TRBV3-2) to TRBJ1-4, with a tentative D call TRBD1 (5 bases). CDR1 is LGHDT and CDR2 is YNNKEL in the germline V gene (reference sequence). With 4 bases removed from V and 4 bases from J, the gap between germline ends came to 13 bases. The CDR3 has 15 amino acids. CDR3 region: CASSPRGSLNEKLFF. The CDR3 DNA reads as TGTGCCAGCAGCCCCCGGGGGAGTCTTAATGAAAAACTGTTTTTT.

The gene calls are TRBV19 and TRBJ1-5, with D maybe TRBD1 (5 bases). V was pared by 2 bases and J by 3 bases, with 14 bases between. Looked up from germline, CDR1 is LNHDA and CDR2 is SQIVND (reference sequence). The CDR3 covers 16 residues. The CDR3 here is CASSIRGEGPNQPQHF. The CDR3 DNA follows: TGTGCCAGTAGTATAAGAGGGGAGGGACCCAATCAGCCCCAGCATTTT.

Comments on this clone: The sample contains more than one DNA sequence encoding this CDR3. The J gene is TRBJ1-1, the V gene TRBV18, with 9 bases aligning to TRBD1. V was pared by 3 bases and J by 1 base, with 3 bases of the junction left unmatched. There are 15 residues in the CDR3. Per germline, CDR1 KGHSH and CDR2 LQKENI. The CDR3 here is CASSPGGQGNTEAFF. CDR3 DNA sequence: TGTGCCAGCTCACCGGGGGGACAGGGGAACACTGAAGCTTTCTTT.

The V call is TRBV28, the J call TRBJ2-3; D unclear. The germline CDR1 and CDR2 sequences are MDHEN and SYDVKM. The CDR3 is 12 residues long. V was cut by 6 bases and J by 7 bases, with 11 bases left in between. The CDR3 sequence: CASSPQRYTQYF. CDR3 DNA sequence: TGTGCCAGCAGCCCACAGAGATATACGCAGTATTTT.

V gene TRBV30 combines with J gene TRBJ2-7; TRBD2 aligns across 8 bases. Germline assignment: CDR1 GTSNPN and CDR2 SVGIG (reference sequence). This CDR3 spans 14 amino acids. V lost 2 bases and J lost 5; bases outside the gene matches: 8. CDR3 sequence reads: CAWSPGLVSDEQYF. CDR3 nucleotide sequence: TGTGCCTGGAGTCCGGGACTAGTAAGCGACGAGCAGTACTTC.

CDR3 nucleotides: TGTGCCAGCAGTGAAGCACAGGGGGGATTAGGGACTGAAGCTTTCTTT. Protein: CASSEAQGGLGTEAFF. V is TRBV2 and J is TRBJ1-1, with TRBD1 matching over 8 bases. Germline V CDR1 and CDR2: SNHLY, FYNNEI. CDR3 size: 16 residues. J was trimmed by 5 bases and V by 0 bases; bases with no gene match: 8.

The V call is TRBV18, the J call TRBJ2-1; perhaps TRBD2 as D (6 bases). Germline V gives CDR1 KGHSH, CDR2 LQKENI. The CDR3 loop spans 15 amino acids. Trimming left V 0 bases short and J 10 bases short, with 16 bases between. The chain's CDR3 is CASSPPDTRGGEQFF. As DNA, the CDR3 is TGTGCCAGCTCACCACCGGATACGCGGGGAGGCGAGCAGTTCTTC.

The J gene is TRBJ1-5, the V gene TRBV27, with D possibly matching TRBD1 (5 bases). The germline CDR1 and CDR2 sequences are MNHEY and SMNVEV (reference sequence). Trimming shortened V by 5 bases and J by 10 bases, and 18 bases separated the two germline ends. The CDR3 totals 14 residues. The CDR3 sequence: CASSPYQGPGPQHF. The CDR3 bases are TGTGCCAGCAGTCCCTACCAGGGTCCCGGCCCCCAGCATTTT.

The genes are TRBV27 and TRBJ2-7; D possibly corresponds to TRBD1 (5 bases). Germline-derived CDR1 and CDR2 are MNHEY and SMNVEV (reference sequence). Trimming took off 7 bases at V and 1 base at J, with 14 bases between the two ends. The CDR3 is made up of 14 amino acids. The chain's CDR3 is CASKTFSGSYEQYF. The CDR3 nucleotides are TGTGCCAGCAAAACTTTCTCAGGGTCCTACGAGCAGTACTTC.

The chain links TRBV27 to TRBJ2-1, with D possibly being TRBD2 (6 bases). V was cut by 8 bases and J by 5 bases, with 16 bases left in between. CDR1 and CDR2 from the germline V gene are MNHEY and SMNVEV (reference sequence). The CDR3 consists of 14 residues. CDR3 amino acids: CASWDWQNHNEQFF. CDR3 DNA sequence: TGTGCCAGCTGGGACTGGCAGAATCACAATGAGCAGTTCTTC.

The rearrangement joins TRBV10-2 to TRBJ1-1; TRBD1 aligns across 9 bases. This CDR3 comprises 13 residues. Germline V CDR1 and CDR2: WSHSY, SAAADI. J gave up 7 bases and V 7 bases, and 7 bases lay outside the gene matches. The CDR3 region is CASKQGAWGEAFF. The CDR3 DNA reads as TGCGCCAGCAAACAGGGGGCCTGGGGTGAAGCTTTCTTT.